The source of this TCR beta chain is a study of blood T cell repertoires in COVID-19. In germline, CDR1 is SGHTA, CDR2 FQGNSA. This CDR3 is 15 amino acids long. With V trimmed by 7 bases and J by 2 bases, 9 bases remained unmatched. Sequenced by immunoSEQ multiplex PCR; TCRdb stores in-frame clones only, minus some. The data contain more than 100,000 clones, 84% of them seen just once; the ten biggest clones take up over 3%. The study drew participants aged roughly 18 to 95 years from roughly 25 US areas. The sequenced material came from PBMCs or T cells enriched from blood (not recorded which). The TCR originated in a woman aged 25 to 39 who had recovered from COVID-19. The V gene is TRBV7-2, the J gene TRBJ1-2; 8 bases fit TRBD1. CDR3 nucleotides: TGTGCCAGCACCCTTAGGACAGGGAGAAACTATGGCTACACCTTC. Its translation is CASTLRTGRNYGYTF.